The TCR beta chain described here comes from a study of T cells in Graves' hyperthyroidism and ophthalmopathy. Looking at the study overall: Peripheral blood samples were taken at initial diagnosis, prior to any treatment.

TCR beta CDR3 regions were amplified from RNA. TCR CDR3 underwent first-round RT-PCR with the HTBI primer set. TCRdb fed the multiplex PCR reads into MiXCR, producing one record per CDR3 protein. The table has approximately 600,000 distinct CDR3 sequences, less than 25% seen once. Investigators excluded patients with uncontrolled infection, other autoimmune disease, pregnancy or lactation. This clonotype showed up many times. Sequencing was performed on blood. This sequence originates from a man aged 30 to 45 with Graves' ophthalmopathy.

The CDR3 region is CSAKGDKLVTQETQYF. The DNA of the CDR3 is TGCAGTGCGAAGGGGGATAAACTAGTTACCCAAGAGACCCAGTACTTC. The V and J genes are TRBV20-1 and TRBJ2-5, with D perhaps TRBD1 (6 bases). Germline-derived CDR1 and CDR2 are DFQATT and SNEGSKA (reference sequence). This CDR3 region has 16 residues. V shed 6 bases and J shed 1 base, with 21 bases lying between them.